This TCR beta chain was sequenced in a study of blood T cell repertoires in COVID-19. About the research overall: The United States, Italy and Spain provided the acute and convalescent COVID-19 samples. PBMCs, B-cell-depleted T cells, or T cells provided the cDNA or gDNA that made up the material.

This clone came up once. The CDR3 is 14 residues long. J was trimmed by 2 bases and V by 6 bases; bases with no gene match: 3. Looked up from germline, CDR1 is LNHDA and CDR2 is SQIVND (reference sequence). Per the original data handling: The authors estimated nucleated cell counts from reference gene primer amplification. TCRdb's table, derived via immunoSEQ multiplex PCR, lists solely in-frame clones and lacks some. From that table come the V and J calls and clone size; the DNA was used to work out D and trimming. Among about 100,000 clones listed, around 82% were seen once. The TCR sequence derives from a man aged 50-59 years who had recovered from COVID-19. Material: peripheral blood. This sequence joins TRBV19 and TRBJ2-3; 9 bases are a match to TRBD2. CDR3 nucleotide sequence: TGTGCCAGTAGAGCTAGCGGGGACACAGATACGCAGTATTTT. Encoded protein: CASRASGDTDTQYF.